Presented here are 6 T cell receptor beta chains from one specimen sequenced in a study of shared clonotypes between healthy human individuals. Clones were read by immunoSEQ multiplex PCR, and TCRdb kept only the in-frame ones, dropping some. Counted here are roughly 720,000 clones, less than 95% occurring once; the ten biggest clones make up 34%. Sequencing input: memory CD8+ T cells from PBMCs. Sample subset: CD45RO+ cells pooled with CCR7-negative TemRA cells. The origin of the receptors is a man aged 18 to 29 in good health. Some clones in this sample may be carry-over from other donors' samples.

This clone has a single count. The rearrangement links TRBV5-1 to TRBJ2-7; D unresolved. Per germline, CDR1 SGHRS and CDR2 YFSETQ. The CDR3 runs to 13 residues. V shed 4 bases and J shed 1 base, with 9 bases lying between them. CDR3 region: CASSGRRSYEQYF. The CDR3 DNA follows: TGCGCCAGCAGCGGCCGGAGATCCTACGAGCAGTACTTC.

The CDR3 DNA reads as TGTGCCAGCAGCAACCAGGGTACCCAGTACTTC. As protein: CASSNQGTQYF. V is TRBV11-2 and J is TRBJ2-5; D may be TRBD1 (5 bases). The germline V and J ends were trimmed by 5 bases and 8 bases, with 9 bases remaining between them. The CDR3 extends over 11 amino acids. CDR1 and CDR2 (germline): SGHAT, FQNNGV.

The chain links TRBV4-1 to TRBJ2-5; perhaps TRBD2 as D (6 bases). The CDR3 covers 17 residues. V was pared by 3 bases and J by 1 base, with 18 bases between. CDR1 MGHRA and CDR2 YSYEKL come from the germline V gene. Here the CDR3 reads CASSHPREGGPQETQYF. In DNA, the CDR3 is TGCGCCAGCAGCCACCCACGAGAGGGAGGTCCCCAAGAGACCCAGTACTTC.

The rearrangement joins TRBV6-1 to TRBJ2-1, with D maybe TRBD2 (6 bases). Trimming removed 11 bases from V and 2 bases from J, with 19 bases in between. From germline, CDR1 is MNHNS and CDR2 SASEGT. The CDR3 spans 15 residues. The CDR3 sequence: CAQTNRGTTYNEQFF. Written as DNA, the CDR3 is TGTGCCCAAACTAATCGGGGGACCACCTACAATGAGCAGTTCTTC.

The CDR3 region has the DNA TGTGCCAGCAGCTTACTCCCCCCCGGGAGGGGACAAGAGACCCAGTACTTC. It is translated as CASSLLPPGRGQETQYF. The chain carries TRBV7-6 and TRBJ2-5; the match to TRBD2 covers 8 bases. V was pared by 2 bases and J by 2 bases, with 10 bases of the junction left unmatched. The germline CDR1 and CDR2 sequences are SGHVS and FNYEAQ. The CDR3 is 17 residues long. Variable domain in full (rest from reference TRBV7-6 and TRBJ2-5): GAGVSQSPRYKVTKRGQDVALRCDPISGHVSLYWYRQALGQGPEFLTYFNYEAQQDKSGLPNDRFSAERPEGSISTLTIQRTEQRDSAMYRCASSLLPPGRGQETQYFGPGTRLLVL.

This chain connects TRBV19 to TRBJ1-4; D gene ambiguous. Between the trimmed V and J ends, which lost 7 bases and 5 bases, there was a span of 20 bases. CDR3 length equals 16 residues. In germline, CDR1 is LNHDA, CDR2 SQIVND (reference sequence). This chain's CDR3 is CASTLSRERLNEKLFF. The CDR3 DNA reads TGTGCCAGTACCCTATCTCGTGAGCGGCTGAATGAAAAACTGTTTTTT.